This TCR beta chain was found in a study of early T cells in non-severe SARS-CoV-2 infection. Study-wide context: Sequenced material consisted of bulk RNA (from unsorted whole blood), and chains were unpaired.

cDNA molecules, individually, were tagged with unique molecular identifiers. TCRdb reanalysed the 5' RACE reads using MiXCR and keeps one entry per CDR3 protein. This table holds 50,000 to 70,000 distinct CDR3 sequences, less than 9.5% found once. General observations from the study: Database matching using VDJdb favored anti-spike CD8 responses, with private and CD4 specificities left missing.

The J segment lost 7 bases and the V segment lost 3 bases, leaving 4 bases of the junction unmatched. The germline gives CDR1 SNHLY, CDR2 FYNNEI. The CDR3 has 15 amino acids. With regard to this clonotype: Its antigen is not identified.

The sequence was obtained from an adult who was a healthcare worker with PCR-confirmed SARS-CoV-2 infection or an uninfected control (not recorded which). V gene TRBV2 combines with J gene TRBJ1-6, with 9 bases identical to TRBD1. The sequencing input was whole blood. The CDR3 protein is CASSEGTGRNSPLHF. The DNA of the CDR3 is TGTGCCAGCAGTGAGGGGACAGGGCGAAATTCACCCCTCCACTTT.